Listed below are T cell receptor beta chains from one sample, sequenced in a study of beta chain features in type 1 diabetes. Some clones are missing from TCRdb's copy, which holds only in-frame ones; the method was immunoSEQ multiplex PCR. This table has approximately 170,000 clones, around 8% appearing once. The source material was central memory CD4+ T cells from blood. These receptors came from a woman aged 40 to 50 with type 1 diabetes. Both conserved end residues are part of each CDR3. D genes are given only for firm matches. Part of the rows lack a size; the others show once, few, many or a class for expanded clones.

clone size: few; D gene: -; V gene: TRBV7-9; J gene: TRBJ1-1; CDR3 protein: CASSLQENTEAFF; CDR3 DNA: TGTGCCAGCAGCTTACAGGAGAACACTGAAGCTTTCTTT
clone size: -; D gene: -; V gene: TRBV2; J gene: TRBJ1-5; CDR3 protein: CASSERGASNQPQHF; CDR3 DNA: TGTGCCAGCAGTGAAAGGGGCGCCAGCAATCAGCCCCAGCATTTT
clone size: few; D gene: TRBD2; V gene: TRBV7-6; J gene: TRBJ2-6; CDR3 protein: CASSSRGAGGPGANVLTF; CDR3 DNA: TGTGCCAGCAGCTCGAGGGGAGCGGGAGGGCCTGGGGCCAACGTCCTGACTTTC
clone size: -; D gene: -; V gene: TRBV4-3; J gene: TRBJ1-2; CDR3 protein: CASSQVGASELYGYTF; CDR3 DNA: TGCGCCAGCAGCCAAGTTGGCGCTAGCGAGCTCTATGGCTACACCTTC
clone size: few; D gene: -; V gene: TRBV11-2; J gene: TRBJ1-3; CDR3 protein: CASSSGAGNTIYF; CDR3 DNA: TGTGCCAGCAGCTCCGGGGCTGGAAACACCATATATTTT
clone size: -; D gene: -; V gene: TRBV7-2; J gene: TRBJ2-5; CDR3 protein: CASSFTGSEETQYF; CDR3 DNA: TGTGCCAGCAGCTTTACAGGGAGCGAAGAGACCCAGTACTTC
clone size: few; D gene: TRBD1; V gene: TRBV7-9; J gene: TRBJ2-7; CDR3 protein: CASSFGSSGTGSSEQYF; CDR3 DNA: TGTGCCAGCAGCTTTGGTTCCTCTGGGACAGGGTCCTCCGAGCAGTACTTC
clone size: few; D gene: -; V gene: TRBV2; J gene: TRBJ2-7; CDR3 protein: CASSFTTLSYEQYF; CDR3 DNA: TGTGCCAGCAGTTTCACGACACTTTCCTACGAGCAGTACTTC
clone size: few; D gene: TRBD1; V gene: TRBV4-1; J gene: TRBJ2-6; CDR3 protein: CASSQDSGQGYGANVLTF; CDR3 DNA: TGCGCCAGCAGCCAAGATTCGGGACAGGGGTATGGGGCCAACGTCCTGACTTTC
clone size: few; D gene: TRBD1; V gene: TRBV7-2; J gene: TRBJ1-2; CDR3 protein: CASSLALGQGIHYGYTF; CDR3 DNA: TGTGCCAGCAGCTTAGCGCTAGGACAGGGTATACACTATGGCTACACCTTC
clone size: -; D gene: TRBD1; V gene: TRBV15; J gene: TRBJ1-2; CDR3 protein: CATSRDTTGSGYTF; CDR3 DNA: TGTGCCACCAGCAGAGACACGACAGGGAGCGGCTACACCTTC
clone size: few; D gene: -; V gene: TRBV28; J gene: TRBJ1-2; CDR3 protein: CASSFAGSNNYGYTF; CDR3 DNA: TGTGCCAGCAGTTTCGCAGGATCTAATAACTATGGCTACACCTTC
clone size: -; D gene: -; V gene: TRBV30; J gene: TRBJ2-7; CDR3 protein: CAWREPGTADYEQYF; CDR3 DNA: TGTGCCTGGAGAGAGCCGGGAACGGCTGACTACGAGCAGTACTTC
clone size: many; D gene: -; V gene: TRBV2; J gene: TRBJ2-1; CDR3 protein: CASRVRSEQFF; CDR3 DNA: TGTGCCAGCAGAGTCAGGTCGGAGCAGTTCTTC
clone size: -; D gene: TRBD1; V gene: TRBV27; J gene: TRBJ1-5; CDR3 protein: CASSIDRADQPQHF; CDR3 DNA: TGTGCCAGCAGTATCGACAGGGCGGATCAGCCCCAGCATTTT
clone size: few; D gene: -; V gene: TRBV5-1; J gene: TRBJ1-2; CDR3 protein: CASSSTLTAANGYTF; CDR3 DNA: TGCGCCAGCAGCTCCACCTTGACAGCCGCCAATGGCTACACCTTC
clone size: -; D gene: -; V gene: TRBV5-1; J gene: TRBJ1-2; CDR3 protein: CASSLVAQANYGYTF; CDR3 DNA: TGCGCCAGCAGCTTGGTTGCGCAGGCTAACTATGGCTACACCTTC
clone size: -; D gene: -; V gene: TRBV27; J gene: TRBJ2-3; CDR3 protein: CASSSTTDTQYF; CDR3 DNA: TGTGCCAGCAGTTCAACAACAGATACGCAGTATTTT
clone size: -; D gene: TRBD1; V gene: TRBV2; J gene: TRBJ1-2; CDR3 protein: CASRGQANYGYTF; CDR3 DNA: TGTGCCAGCAGGGGACAGGCCAACTATGGCTACACCTTC
clone size: -; D gene: -; V gene: TRBV7-9; J gene: TRBJ2-3; CDR3 protein: CASSPATVSGTDTQYF; CDR3 DNA: TGTGCCAGCAGCCCAGCGACAGTGTCCGGCACAGATACGCAGTATTTT
clone size: few; D gene: TRBD1; V gene: TRBV4-3; J gene: TRBJ1-2; CDR3 protein: CASSQTGTGNYGYTF; CDR3 DNA: TGCGCCAGCAGCCAGACCGGGACAGGGAACTATGGCTACACCTTC
clone size: -; D gene: TRBD1; V gene: TRBV7-2; J gene: TRBJ1-6; CDR3 protein: CASSRQGGSPLHF; CDR3 DNA: TGTGCCAGCAGTCGGCAGGGGGGTTCACCCCTCCACTTT
clone size: -; D gene: -; V gene: TRBV4-2; J gene: TRBJ2-5; CDR3 protein: CASSQVGIQETQYF; CDR3 DNA: TGTGCCAGCAGCCAAGTCGGGATACAAGAGACCCAGTACTTC
clone size: -; D gene: TRBD1; V gene: TRBV18; J gene: TRBJ2-7; CDR3 protein: CASSRETGASYEQYF; CDR3 DNA: TGTGCCAGCTCAAGGGAGACAGGGGCCTCCTACGAGCAGTACTTC
clone size: -; D gene: -; V gene: TRBV28; J gene: TRBJ2-1; CDR3 protein: CASSPTGYNEQFF; CDR3 DNA: TGTGCCAGCAGCCCGACAGGTTACAATGAGCAGTTCTTC
clone size: -; D gene: TRBD1; V gene: TRBV15; J gene: TRBJ1-1; CDR3 protein: CATSREITGAGFF; CDR3 DNA: TGTGCCACCAGCAGAGAAATAACAGGGGCAGGTTTCTTT
clone size: -; D gene: TRBD1; V gene: TRBV9; J gene: TRBJ2-5; CDR3 protein: CASSVRGLQETQYF; CDR3 DNA: TGTGCCAGCAGCGTCAGGGGGCTACAAGAGACCCAGTACTTC
clone size: -; D gene: TRBD1; V gene: TRBV6-5; J gene: TRBJ1-6; CDR3 protein: CASSYEGARNSPLHF; CDR3 DNA: TGTGCCAGCAGTTACGAGGGGGCGCGTAATTCACCCCTCCACTTT
clone size: -; D gene: -; V gene: TRBV29-1; J gene: TRBJ2-4; CDR3 protein: CSVVTILGKNIQYF; CDR3 DNA: TGCAGCGTTGTTACCATTCTAGGCAAAAACATTCAGTACTTC
clone size: few; D gene: -; V gene: TRBV27; J gene: TRBJ1-1; CDR3 protein: CASSSGAGLVGAEAFF; CDR3 DNA: TGTGCCAGCAGTTCCGGGGCGGGGCTGGTCGGGGCTGAAGCTTTCTTT
clone size: -; D gene: TRBD2; V gene: TRBV11-3; J gene: TRBJ2-4; CDR3 protein: CASSLRGPGTAGGSQNIQYF; CDR3 DNA: TGTGCCAGCAGCTTAAGGGGTCCTGGTACGGCGGGGGGCTCCCAAAACATTCAGTACTTC
clone size: few; D gene: -; V gene: TRBV4-2; J gene: TRBJ1-2; CDR3 protein: CASSQVDSNYGYTF; CDR3 DNA: TGTGCCAGCAGCCAAGTGGACAGTAACTATGGCTACACCTTC
clone size: -; D gene: -; V gene: TRBV6-5; J gene: TRBJ2-7; CDR3 protein: CASSLDRFYEQYF; CDR3 DNA: TGTGCCAGCAGTCTAGACAGGTTCTACGAGCAGTACTTC
clone size: few; D gene: TRBD2; V gene: TRBV9; J gene: TRBJ2-3; CDR3 protein: CASSEFGTSLDTQYF; CDR3 DNA: TGTGCCAGCAGCGAATTCGGGACTAGTCTAGATACGCAGTATTTT
clone size: few; D gene: TRBD2; V gene: TRBV18; J gene: TRBJ2-1; CDR3 protein: CASSDGTSGRALQFF; CDR3 DNA: TGTGCCAGCTCAGATGGGACTAGCGGGAGGGCCTTGCAGTTCTTC
clone size: -; D gene: -; V gene: TRBV27; J gene: TRBJ1-6; CDR3 protein: CASAPLQGLYNSPLHF; CDR3 DNA: TGTGCCAGCGCTCCCCTGCAGGGGCTCTATAATTCACCCCTCCACTTT
clone size: few; D gene: -; V gene: TRBV2; J gene: TRBJ2-5; CDR3 protein: CASGGGPETQYF; CDR3 DNA: TGTGCCAGCGGGGGGGGGCCAGAGACCCAGTACTTC
clone size: many; D gene: TRBD1; V gene: TRBV5-1; J gene: TRBJ2-4; CDR3 protein: CASSFGQGGNIQYF; CDR3 DNA: TGCGCCAGCAGCTTTGGACAGGGCGGAAACATTCAGTACTTC
clone size: few; D gene: -; V gene: TRBV7-9; J gene: TRBJ2-1; CDR3 protein: CASSPGQGDEQFF; CDR3 DNA: TGTGCCAGCAGCCCTGGGCAGGGCGATGAGCAGTTCTTC
clone size: -; D gene: TRBD1; V gene: TRBV9; J gene: TRBJ1-4; CDR3 protein: CASSPRGQGYEKLFF; CDR3 DNA: TGTGCCAGCAGCCCGAGGGGACAGGGTTATGAAAAACTGTTTTTT